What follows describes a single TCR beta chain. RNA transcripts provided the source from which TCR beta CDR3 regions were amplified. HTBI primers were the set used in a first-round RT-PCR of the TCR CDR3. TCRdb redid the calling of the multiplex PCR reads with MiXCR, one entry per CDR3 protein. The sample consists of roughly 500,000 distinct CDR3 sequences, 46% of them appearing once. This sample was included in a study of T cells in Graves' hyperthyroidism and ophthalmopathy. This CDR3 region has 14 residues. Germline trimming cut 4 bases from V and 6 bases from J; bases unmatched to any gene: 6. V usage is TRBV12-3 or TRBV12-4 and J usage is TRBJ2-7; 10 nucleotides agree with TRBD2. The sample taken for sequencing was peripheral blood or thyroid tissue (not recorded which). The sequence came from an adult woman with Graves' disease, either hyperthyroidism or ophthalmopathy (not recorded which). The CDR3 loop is CASSSSGSAGEQYF. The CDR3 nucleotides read TGTGCCAGCAGTTCTAGCGGGAGCGCAGGCGAGCAGTACTTC.